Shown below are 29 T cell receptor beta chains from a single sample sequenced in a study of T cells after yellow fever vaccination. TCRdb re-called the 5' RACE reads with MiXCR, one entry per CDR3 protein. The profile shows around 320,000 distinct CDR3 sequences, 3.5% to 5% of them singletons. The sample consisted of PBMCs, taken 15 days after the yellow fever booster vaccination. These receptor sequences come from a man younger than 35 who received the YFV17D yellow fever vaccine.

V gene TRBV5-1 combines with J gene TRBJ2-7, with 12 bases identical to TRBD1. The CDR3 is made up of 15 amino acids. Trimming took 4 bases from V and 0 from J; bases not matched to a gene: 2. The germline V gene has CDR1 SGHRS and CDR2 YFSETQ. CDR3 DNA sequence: TGCGCCAGCAGCGGGGACAGGGGGCCCTCCTACGAGCAGTACTTC. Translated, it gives CASSGDRGPSYEQYF. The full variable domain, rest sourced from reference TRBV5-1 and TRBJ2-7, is KAGVTQTPRYLIKTRGQQVTLSCSPISGHRSVSWYQQTPGQGLQFLFEYFSETQRNKGNFPGRFSGRQFSNSRSEMNVSTLELGDSALYLCASSGDRGPSYEQYFGPGTRLTVT.

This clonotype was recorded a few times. CDR3 residues: CASGHPARGETQYF. The DNA of the CDR3 is TGTGCCAGCGGTCATCCCGCGAGGGGAGAGACCCAGTACTTC. The chain is built from TRBV3-1 and TRBJ2-5, with D possibly called TRBD1 or TRBD2 (5 bases each). CDR1 and CDR2 from the germline V gene are LGHDT and YNNKEL (reference sequence). V lost 8 bases and J lost 4, with 17 bases in between. The CDR3 has 14 amino acids.

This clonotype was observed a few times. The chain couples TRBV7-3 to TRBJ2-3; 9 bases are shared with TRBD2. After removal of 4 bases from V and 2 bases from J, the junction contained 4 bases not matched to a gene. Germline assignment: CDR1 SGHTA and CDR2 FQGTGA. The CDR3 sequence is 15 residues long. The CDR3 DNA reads TGTGCCAGCAGCTATAGCGGGGGCCCCACAGATACGCAGTATTTT. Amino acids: CASSYSGGPTDTQYF.

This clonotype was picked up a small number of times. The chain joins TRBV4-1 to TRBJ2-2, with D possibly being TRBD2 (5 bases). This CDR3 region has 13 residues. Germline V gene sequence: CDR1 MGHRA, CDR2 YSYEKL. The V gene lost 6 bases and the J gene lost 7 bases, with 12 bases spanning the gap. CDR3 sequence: CASREGSGGELFF. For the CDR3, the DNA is TGCGCCAGCAGAGAGGGCTCAGGCGGGGAGCTGTTTTTT.

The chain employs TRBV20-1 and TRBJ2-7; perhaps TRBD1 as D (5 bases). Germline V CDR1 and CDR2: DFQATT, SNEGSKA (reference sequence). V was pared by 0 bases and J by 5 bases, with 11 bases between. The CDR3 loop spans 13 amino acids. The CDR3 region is CSAREGQGHEQYV. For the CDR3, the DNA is TGCAGTGCTAGAGAGGGCCAGGGCCACGAGCAGTACGTC.

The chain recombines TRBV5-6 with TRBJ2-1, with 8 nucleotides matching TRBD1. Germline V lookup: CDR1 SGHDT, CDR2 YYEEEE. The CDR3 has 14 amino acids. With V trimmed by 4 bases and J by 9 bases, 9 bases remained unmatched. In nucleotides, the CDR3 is TGTGCCAGCAGCCTGACTAGTACAGGGGGTGAGCAGTTCTTC. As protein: CASSLTSTGGEQFF.

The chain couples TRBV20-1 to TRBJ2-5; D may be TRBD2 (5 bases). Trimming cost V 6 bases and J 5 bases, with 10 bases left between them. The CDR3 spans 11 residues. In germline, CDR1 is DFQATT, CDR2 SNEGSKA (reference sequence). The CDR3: CSAATGETQYF. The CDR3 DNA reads TGCAGTGCGGCTACGGGGGAGACCCAGTACTTC.

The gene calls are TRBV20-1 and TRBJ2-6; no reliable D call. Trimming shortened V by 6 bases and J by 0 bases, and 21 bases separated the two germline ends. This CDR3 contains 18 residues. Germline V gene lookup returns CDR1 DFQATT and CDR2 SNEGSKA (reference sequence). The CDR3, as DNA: TGCAGTGCCAAGAGGTCGGGCAATTACCTCTCTGGGGCCAACGTCCTGACTTTC. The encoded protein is CSAKRSGNYLSGANVLTF.

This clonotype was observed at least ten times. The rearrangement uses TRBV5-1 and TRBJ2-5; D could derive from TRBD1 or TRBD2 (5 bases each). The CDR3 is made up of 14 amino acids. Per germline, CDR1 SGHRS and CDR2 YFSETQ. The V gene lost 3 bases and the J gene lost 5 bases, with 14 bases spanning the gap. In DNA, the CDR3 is TGCGCCAGCAGCTCGACAGAGGGGTCGGAGACCCAGTACTTC. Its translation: CASSSTEGSETQYF.

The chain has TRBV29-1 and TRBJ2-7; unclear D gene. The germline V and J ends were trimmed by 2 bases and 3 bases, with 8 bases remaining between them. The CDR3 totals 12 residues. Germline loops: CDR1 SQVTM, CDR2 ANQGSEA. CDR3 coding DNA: TGCAGCGTTGAAATGGCAGACTACGAGCAGTACTTC. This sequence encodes CSVEMADYEQYF.

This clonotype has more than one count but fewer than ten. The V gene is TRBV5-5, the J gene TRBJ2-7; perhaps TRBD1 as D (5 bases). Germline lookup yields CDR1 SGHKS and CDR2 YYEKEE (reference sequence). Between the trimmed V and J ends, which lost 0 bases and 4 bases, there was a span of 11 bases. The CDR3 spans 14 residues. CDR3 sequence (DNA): TGTGCCAGCAGCTTGGTGAGACAGCCATACGAGCAGTACTTC. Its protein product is CASSLVRQPYEQYF.

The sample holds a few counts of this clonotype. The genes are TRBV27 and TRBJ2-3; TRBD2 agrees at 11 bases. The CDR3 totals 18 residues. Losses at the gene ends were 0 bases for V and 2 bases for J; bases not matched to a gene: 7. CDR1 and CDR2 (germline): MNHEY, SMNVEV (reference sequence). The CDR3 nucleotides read TGTGCCAGCAGTTTATCGAGGCTAGCGGGGGGACCCACAGATACGCAGTATTTT. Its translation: CASSLSRLAGGPTDTQYF.

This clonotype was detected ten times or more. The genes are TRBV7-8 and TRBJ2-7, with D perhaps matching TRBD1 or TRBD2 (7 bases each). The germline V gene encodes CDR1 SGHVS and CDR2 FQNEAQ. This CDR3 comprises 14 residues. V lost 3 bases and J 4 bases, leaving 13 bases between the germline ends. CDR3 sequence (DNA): TGTGCCAGCAGCTTTCAGGGGGGGCGGTACGAGCAGTACTTC. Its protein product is CASSFQGGRYEQYF.

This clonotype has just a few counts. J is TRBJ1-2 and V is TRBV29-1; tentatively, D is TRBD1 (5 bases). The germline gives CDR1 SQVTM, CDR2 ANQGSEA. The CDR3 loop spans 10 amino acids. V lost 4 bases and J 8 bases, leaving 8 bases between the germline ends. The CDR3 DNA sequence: TGCAGCGTTGGGGACTCAGGCTACACCTTC. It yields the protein CSVGDSGYTF.

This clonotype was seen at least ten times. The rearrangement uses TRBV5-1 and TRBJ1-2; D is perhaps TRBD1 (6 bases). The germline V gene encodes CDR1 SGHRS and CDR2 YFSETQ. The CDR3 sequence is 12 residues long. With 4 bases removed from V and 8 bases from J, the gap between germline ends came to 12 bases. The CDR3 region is CASSTGWDGYTF. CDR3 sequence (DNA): TGCGCCAGCAGCACAGGGTGGGACGGCTACACCTTC.

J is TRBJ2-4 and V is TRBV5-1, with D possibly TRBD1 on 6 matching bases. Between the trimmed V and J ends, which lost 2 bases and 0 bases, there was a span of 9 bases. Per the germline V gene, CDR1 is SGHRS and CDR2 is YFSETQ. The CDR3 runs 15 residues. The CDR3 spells CASSLGQLAKNIQYF. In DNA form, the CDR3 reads TGCGCCAGCAGCTTAGGACAGCTAGCCAAAAACATTCAGTACTTC.

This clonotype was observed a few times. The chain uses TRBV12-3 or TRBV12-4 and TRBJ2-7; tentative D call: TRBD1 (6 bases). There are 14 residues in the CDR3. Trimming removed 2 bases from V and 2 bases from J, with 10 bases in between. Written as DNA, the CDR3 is TGTGCCAGCAGTTTAAGGGGGATCACCTACGAGCAGTACTTC. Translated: CASSLRGITYEQYF.

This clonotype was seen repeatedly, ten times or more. CDR3 DNA sequence: TGTGCCAGCCGCGTTTCTAGCACAGATACGCAGTATTTT. Its protein product is CASRVSSTDTQYF. The chain links TRBV7-9 to TRBJ2-3, with unresolved D. The V gene's germline CDR1 is SEHNR and CDR2 FQNEAQ (reference sequence). The CDR3 length is 13 residues. V was pared by 8 bases and J by 0 bases, with 9 bases between.

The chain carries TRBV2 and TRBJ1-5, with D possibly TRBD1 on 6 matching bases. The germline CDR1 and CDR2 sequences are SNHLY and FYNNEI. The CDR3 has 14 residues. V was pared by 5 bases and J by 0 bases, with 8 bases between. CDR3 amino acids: CASSRGNSNQPQHF. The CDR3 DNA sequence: TGTGCCAGCAGTAGGGGGAATAGCAATCAGCCCCAGCATTTT. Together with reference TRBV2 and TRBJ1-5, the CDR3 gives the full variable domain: EPEVTQTPSHQVTQMGQEVILRCVPISNHLYFYWYRQILGQKVEFLVSFYNNEISEKSEIFDDQFSVERPDGSNFTLKIRSTKLEDSAMYFCASSRGNSNQPQHFGDGTRLSIL.

In DNA form, the CDR3 reads TGCACTGGGGACTCGAACACTGAAGCTTTCTTT. Residues: CTGDSNTEAFF. The chain recombines TRBV20-1 with TRBJ1-1; D perhaps matches TRBD1 (5 bases). Germline V gene sequence: CDR1 DFQATT, CDR2 SNEGSKA (reference sequence). This CDR3 has 11 amino acids.

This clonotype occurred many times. CDR3 in DNA: TGTGCCCCAAACGGCGGGGTCACCGGGGAGCTGTTTTTT. Its translation: CAPNGGVTGELFF. The chain employs TRBV7-9 and TRBJ2-2, with a possible D match to TRBD2 (6 bases). Trimming left V 11 bases short and J 4 bases short, with 14 bases between. Germline CDR1 SEHNR, CDR2 FQNEAQ (reference sequence). The CDR3 sequence is 13 residues long.

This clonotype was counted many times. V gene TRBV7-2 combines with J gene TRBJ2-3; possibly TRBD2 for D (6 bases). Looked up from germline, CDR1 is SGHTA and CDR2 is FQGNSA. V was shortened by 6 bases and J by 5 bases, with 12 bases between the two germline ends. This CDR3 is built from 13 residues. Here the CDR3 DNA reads TGTGCCAGCAGTTCCGGGGGAGTAGATACGCAGTATTTT. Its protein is CASSSGGVDTQYF.

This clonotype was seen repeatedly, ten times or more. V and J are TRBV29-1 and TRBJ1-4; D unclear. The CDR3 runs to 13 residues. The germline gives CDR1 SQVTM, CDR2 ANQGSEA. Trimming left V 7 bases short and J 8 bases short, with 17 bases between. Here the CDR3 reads CSGAFTRAEKLFF. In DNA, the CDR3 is TGCAGCGGCGCCTTTACTCGGGCGGAAAAACTGTTTTTT.

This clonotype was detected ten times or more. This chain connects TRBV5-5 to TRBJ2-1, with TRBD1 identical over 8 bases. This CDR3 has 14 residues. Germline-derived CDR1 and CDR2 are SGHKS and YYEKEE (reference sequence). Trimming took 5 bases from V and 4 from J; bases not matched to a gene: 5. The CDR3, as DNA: TGTGCCAGCAGACGGGACAGGTCTTACAATGAGCAGTTCTTC. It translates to CASRRDRSYNEQFF.

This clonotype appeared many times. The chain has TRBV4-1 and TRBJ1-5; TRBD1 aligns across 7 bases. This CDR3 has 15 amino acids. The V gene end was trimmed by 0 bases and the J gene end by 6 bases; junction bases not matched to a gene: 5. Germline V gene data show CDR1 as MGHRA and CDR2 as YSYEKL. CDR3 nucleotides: TGCGCCAGCAGCCAAGATAGTCAGGGGGTTCAGCCCCAGCATTTT. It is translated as CASSQDSQGVQPQHF.

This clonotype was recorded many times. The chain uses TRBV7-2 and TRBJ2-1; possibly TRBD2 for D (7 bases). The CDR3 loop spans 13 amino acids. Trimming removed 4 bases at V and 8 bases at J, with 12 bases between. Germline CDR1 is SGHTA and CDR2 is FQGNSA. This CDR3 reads CASSSGEGHEQFF. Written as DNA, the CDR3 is TGTGCCAGCAGCTCAGGGGAGGGCCATGAGCAGTTCTTC.

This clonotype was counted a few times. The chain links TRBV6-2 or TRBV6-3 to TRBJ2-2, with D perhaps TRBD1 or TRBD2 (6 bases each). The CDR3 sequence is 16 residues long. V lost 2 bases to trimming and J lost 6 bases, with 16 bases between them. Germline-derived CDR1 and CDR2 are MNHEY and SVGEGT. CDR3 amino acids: CASSYVWPGEAGELFF. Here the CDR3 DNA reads TGTGCCAGCAGTTACGTCTGGCCAGGGGAGGCCGGGGAGCTGTTTTTT.

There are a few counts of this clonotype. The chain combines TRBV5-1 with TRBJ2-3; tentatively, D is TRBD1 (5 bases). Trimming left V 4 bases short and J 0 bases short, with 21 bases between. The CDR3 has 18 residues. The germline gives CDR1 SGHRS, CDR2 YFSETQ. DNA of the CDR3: TGCGCCAGCAGCCCAAAACGCTTGGGGCAGGGAAGCACAGATACGCAGTATTTT. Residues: CASSPKRLGQGSTDTQYF.

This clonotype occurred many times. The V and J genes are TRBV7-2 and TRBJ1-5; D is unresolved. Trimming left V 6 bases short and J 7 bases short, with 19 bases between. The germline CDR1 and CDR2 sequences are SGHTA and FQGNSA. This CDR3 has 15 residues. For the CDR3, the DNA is TGTGCCAGCAGGTCAATTAGGCTTCCCGGCCAGCCCCAGCATTTT. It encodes CASRSIRLPGQPQHF.